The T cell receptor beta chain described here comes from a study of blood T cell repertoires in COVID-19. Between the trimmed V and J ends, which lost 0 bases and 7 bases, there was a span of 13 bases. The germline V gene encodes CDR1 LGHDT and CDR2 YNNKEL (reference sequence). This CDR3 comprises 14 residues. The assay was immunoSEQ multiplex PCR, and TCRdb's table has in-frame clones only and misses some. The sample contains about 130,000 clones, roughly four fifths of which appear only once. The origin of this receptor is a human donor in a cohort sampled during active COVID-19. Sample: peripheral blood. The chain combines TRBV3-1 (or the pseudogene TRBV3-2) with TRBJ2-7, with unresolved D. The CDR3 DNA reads TGTGCCAGCAGCCAAGATGCCGGATCGCGGGAGCAGTACTTC. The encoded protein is CASSQDAGSREQYF.